The 29 T cell receptor beta chains given below trace back to one sample, sequenced in a study of graft-versus-host responses after intestinal transplantation. Only in-frame clones appear in the TCRdb table, and some are missing; sequencing was by immunoSEQ multiplex PCR. The data contain more than 13,000 clones, roughly two thirds of them singletons. Processing was applied to graft tissue in order to liberate intraepithelial and lamina propria lymphocytes. The sequencing here drew on ileum tissue, taken around 640 days after intestinal transplantation. Receptors were obtained from a human patient who received an intestinal transplant, so some T cells may come from the graft donor.

J is TRBJ2-5 and V is TRBV19; D remains ambiguous. Germline CDR1 and CDR2: LNHDA and SQIVND (reference sequence). The CDR3 runs 13 residues. V was pared by 0 bases and J by 2 bases, with 4 bases between. Here the CDR3 reads CASSIDQQETQYF. The DNA of the CDR3 is TGTGCCAGTAGTATAGACCAGCAAGAGACCCAGTACTTC.

The rearrangement joins TRBV18 to TRBJ1-3; tentative D call: TRBD1 (5 bases). V was pared by 2 bases and J by 7 bases, with 9 bases between. Germline values: CDR1 KGHSH, CDR2 LQKENI. The CDR3 extends over 13 amino acids. CDR3 coding DNA: TGTGCCAGCTCACCAGCAGGGAGGAACACCATATATTTT. This encodes CASSPAGRNTIYF.

This clone appeared a single time. As DNA, the CDR3 is TGTGCCAGCAGCCTCCCCCGACTAGCGGACAATGAGCAGTTCTTC. It is translated as CASSLPRLADNEQFF. The gene calls are TRBV21-1 and TRBJ2-1; the DNA was not compared with TRBD2, the D call given in the table. TRBV21-1 is a listed pseudogene. There are 15 residues in the CDR3.

The chain recombines TRBV5-8 with TRBJ1-5, with no clear D. The V gene's germline CDR1 is SGHTS and CDR2 YDEGEE. The V end lost 0 bases, the J end lost 4 bases, and 5 bases lay between the germline ends. The CDR3 is 13 residues long. CDR3 loop: CASSLGLNQPQHF. CDR3 coding DNA: TGTGCCAGCAGCTTGGGACTAAATCAGCCCCAGCATTTT.

This chain joins TRBV11-2 and TRBJ2-5; perhaps TRBD1 as D (8 bases). The DNA end favors TRBJ2-7, so the J call may be wrong. Germline loops: CDR1 SGHAT, CDR2 FQNNGV. The CDR3 spans 16 residues. CDR3 amino acids: CASSTGGVYSVYEQYF. The CDR3 DNA sequence: TGTGCCAGCAGCACAGGGGGGGTCTACTCGGTTTACGAGCAGTACTTC.

This clone was seen a handful of times. The rearrangement uses TRBV5-5 and TRBJ1-4; D uncertain. V lost 0 bases, J lost 5 bases, and 14 bases lay in between. CDR3 size: 16 residues. CDR1 is SGHKS, CDR2 YYEKEE, per germline (reference sequence). Here the CDR3 reads CASSLASAGGNEKLFF. CDR3 nucleotide sequence: TGTGCCAGCAGCTTGGCTTCGGCGGGTGGAAATGAAAAACTGTTTTTT.

For this clone: One junction end disagrees with the germline gene, perhaps due to a read error. The rearrangement joins TRBV5-4 to TRBJ2-5; 7 bases line up with TRBD1. The CDR3 has 16 amino acids. CDR1 SGHNT and CDR2 YYREEE come from the germline V gene (reference sequence). The CDR3, as DNA: TGCGCCAGCAGCCTGGGACAGTGGTGGCCCGGTGAGACCCAGTACTTC. This codes for CASSLGQWWPGETQYF.

The chain joins TRBV6-5 to TRBJ1-2, with D possibly matching TRBD1 (5 bases). The CDR3 is made up of 12 amino acids. Germline V gene lookup returns CDR1 MNHEY and CDR2 SVGAGI. The V gene lost 6 bases and the J gene lost 8 bases, with 13 bases spanning the gap. The CDR3 DNA sequence: TGTGCCAGCAGCGCTCCAGGGAAGGGCTACACCTTC. It encodes CASSAPGKGYTF.

The chain has TRBV19 and TRBJ1-2; TRBD1 matches at 7 bases. The CDR3 totals 13 residues. J gave up 4 bases and V 10 bases, and 9 bases lay outside the gene matches. Looked up from germline, CDR1 is LNHDA and CDR2 is SQIVND (reference sequence). The CDR3 reads CATAPGTAYGYTF. The DNA for the CDR3 is TGTGCCACTGCCCCCGGGACAGCCTATGGCTACACCTTC.

The CDR3 region is CASSLARDQPQHF. The CDR3 nucleotides read TGTGCCAGCAGCTTAGCCAGGGATCAGCCCCAGCATTTT. The chain joins TRBV11-2 to TRBJ1-5; maybe TRBD1 (5 bases). Deletions cut 1 base from V and 5 bases from J, with 6 bases between. Germline CDR1 and CDR2: SGHAT and FQNNGV. The CDR3 is 13 residues long.

This rearrangement joins TRBV5-8 to TRBJ2-1; D remains ambiguous. The germline V gene encodes CDR1 SGHTS and CDR2 YDEGEE. The CDR3 totals 12 residues. With 4 bases removed from V and 7 bases from J, the gap between germline ends came to 9 bases. The CDR3 reads CASSLLVNEQFF. The DNA of the CDR3 is TGTGCCAGCAGCCTTCTAGTGAATGAGCAGTTCTTC.

CDR3 protein: CASSSGVGTEAFF. CDR3 nucleotide sequence: TGTGCCAGCAGTTCAGGGGTCGGCACTGAAGCTTTCTTT. The rearrangement uses TRBV27 and TRBJ1-1, with D tentatively TRBD1 (6 bases). Germline V gene data show CDR1 as MNHEY and CDR2 as SMNVEV (reference sequence). Trimming took off 4 bases at V and 4 bases at J, with 10 bases between the two ends. This CDR3 is built from 13 residues.

The rearrangement links TRBV6-5 to TRBJ2-7; 9 nucleotides align to TRBD2. The CDR3 loop spans 15 amino acids. CDR1 and CDR2 from the germline V gene are MNHEY and SVGAGI. After removal of 5 bases from V and 2 bases from J, the junction contained 7 bases not matched to a gene. CDR3 DNA sequence: TGTGCCAGCAGTAGCGGGGGGACGACTACCTACGAGCAGTACTTC. Translating it yields CASSSGGTTTYEQYF.

The CDR3 loop is CASSQATGANEKLFF. The CDR3 nucleotides read TGCGCCAGCAGCCAAGCAACAGGGGCTAATGAAAAACTGTTTTTT. The chain combines TRBV4-3 with TRBJ1-4, with 7 bases matching TRBD1. The germline V gene has CDR1 LGHNA and CDR2 YSLEER. This CDR3 comprises 15 residues. Losses at the gene ends were 1 base for V and 3 bases for J; bases not matched to a gene: 2.

Points on this clone: At one of its ends the junction is not consistent with the germline gene, which may arise from a read error. The chain has TRBV30 and TRBJ2-6; perhaps TRBD1 as D (5 bases). Germline CDR1 GTSNPN, CDR2 SVGIG (reference sequence). The CDR3 is made up of 15 amino acids. The CDR3 loop is CAWSVLSAGANVLTF. CDR3 nucleotide sequence: TGTGCCTGGAGTGTATTAAGTGCTGGGGCCAACGTCCTGACTTTT.

The chain recombines TRBV29-1 with TRBJ1-1, with 7 bases identical to TRBD1. Losses at the gene ends were 0 bases for V and 2 bases for J; bases not matched to a gene: 15. CDR3 length equals 18 residues. Germline assignment: CDR1 SQVTM and CDR2 ANQGSEA. The DNA of the CDR3 is TGCAGCGTTGAAGACCCCCGACAGGGTAGGAGAGCAAACACTGAAGCTTTCTTT. This sequence encodes CSVEDPRQGRRANTEAFF.

The V and J genes are TRBV6-6 and TRBJ1-2, with TRBD1 matching over 9 bases. Trimming at V came to 0 bases and at J to 8 bases, leaving 4 bases not matched to a gene. Germline CDR1 and CDR2: MNHNY and SVGAGI (reference sequence). CDR3 length equals 14 residues. CDR3 coding DNA: TGTGCCAGCAGTTACTCCGGGACAGGGCTAGGCTACACCTTC. It specifies CASSYSGTGLGYTF.

This chain connects TRBV27 to TRBJ2-7; D is uncertain. Between the trimmed V and J ends, which lost 2 bases and 6 bases, there was a span of 20 bases. Per the germline V gene, CDR1 is MNHEY and CDR2 is SMNVEV (reference sequence). This CDR3 is built from 16 residues. This CDR3 is CASSLGRSARSGEQYF. The CDR3 DNA reads as TGTGCCAGCAGTTTAGGCCGGAGTGCCCGGAGTGGCGAGCAGTACTTC.

The rearrangement uses TRBV5-1 and TRBJ2-3, with 7 bases identical to TRBD1. The V gene's germline CDR1 is SGHRS and CDR2 YFSETQ. The CDR3 length is 14 residues. Losses at the gene ends were 4 bases for V and 2 bases for J; bases not matched to a gene: 4. This chain's CDR3 is CASSRGQHTDTQYF. Written as DNA, the CDR3 is TGCGCCAGCAGCCGGGGACAGCACACAGATACGCAGTATTTT.

This chain joins TRBV19 and TRBJ1-5; tentative D call: TRBD1 (6 bases). The CDR3 extends over 14 amino acids. Deletions cut 3 bases from V and 7 bases from J, with 13 bases between. The germline CDR1 and CDR2 sequences are LNHDA and SQIVND (reference sequence). The CDR3 DNA reads TGTGCCAGTAGTATTTGGTCAGGGGACCAGCCCCAGCATTTT. This encodes CASSIWSGDQPQHF.

The CDR3 loop is CASSQRASGGLGSSTDTQYF. CDR3 bases: TGCGCCAGCAGCCAACGGGCTAGCGGGGGGCTAGGTTCTAGCACAGATACGCAGTATTTT. The J gene is TRBJ2-3, the V gene TRBV4-1; the match to TRBD2 covers 11 bases. Germline CDR1 MGHRA, CDR2 YSYEKL. The V and J ends lost 2 bases and 0 bases, in that order; junction bases with no gene match: 13. CDR3 length equals 20 residues.

The chain joins TRBV29-1 to TRBJ2-3; 11 nucleotides agree with TRBD2. The CDR3 is 15 residues long. With 4 bases clipped from V and 1 base from J, the junction kept 4 bases outside the gene matches. In germline, CDR1 is SQVTM, CDR2 ANQGSEA. CDR3 region: CSVGETSGGTDTQYF. CDR3 nucleotide sequence: TGCAGCGTTGGGGAGACTAGCGGGGGCACAGATACGCAGTATTTT.

V usage is TRBV5-4 and J usage is TRBJ2-3, with D unresolved. The germline CDR1 and CDR2 sequences are SGHNT and YYREEE (reference sequence). The CDR3 is 13 amino acids. The V and J ends lost 2 bases and 2 bases respectively, with 6 bases between them. This chain's CDR3 is CASSFHITDTQYF. The CDR3 DNA follows: TGTGCCAGCAGCTTCCACATCACAGATACGCAGTATTTT.

This rearrangement joins TRBV7-2 to TRBJ2-2; D not certain. The CDR3 extends over 11 amino acids. V was shortened by 5 bases and J by 7 bases, with 5 bases between the two germline ends. Per the germline V gene, CDR1 is SGHTA and CDR2 is FQGNSA. The CDR3 nucleotides read TGTGCCAGCAGCACGAGCGGGGAGCTGTTTTTT. Its protein is CASSTSGELFF.

This chain links TRBV7-7 with TRBJ1-1; D not resolved. Looked up from germline, CDR1 is SSHAT and CDR2 is FNYEAQ (reference sequence). The CDR3 runs 13 residues. V lost 5 bases and J lost 0, with 7 bases in between. CDR3 nucleotides: TGTGCCAGCAGCCCGAGTTTGAACACTGAAGCTTTCTTT. Protein product: CASSPSLNTEAFF.

By sample share, this clone is medium-sized. Other DNA sequences in this specimen translate into the identical CDR3. The chain combines TRBV6-1 with TRBJ2-2; tentatively, D is TRBD2 (5 bases). V was cut by 6 bases and J by 2 bases, with 13 bases left in between. The germline gives CDR1 MNHNS, CDR2 SASEGT. The CDR3 spans 15 residues. The CDR3 reads CASRVGGPNTGELFF. The CDR3 bases are TGTGCCAGCAGGGTTGGCGGGCCAAACACCGGGGAGCTGTTTTTT.

The genes are TRBV7-2 and TRBJ2-2, with D tentatively TRBD1 (6 bases). Germline V lookup: CDR1 SGHTA, CDR2 FQGNSA. This CDR3 has 16 amino acids. Between the trimmed V and J ends, which lost 1 base and 0 bases, there was a span of 9 bases. CDR3 DNA: TGTGCCAGCAGCTTAGAGGCAGGGGCGAACACCGGGGAGCTGTTTTTT. Residues: CASSLEAGANTGELFF.

This clone occurred a few times. The chain employs TRBV9 and TRBJ1-1; no clear D. CDR3 length: 15 amino acids. V was trimmed by 0 bases and J by 2 bases, leaving 11 bases between them. Per germline, CDR1 SGDLS and CDR2 YYNGEE. The CDR3 protein is CASSVGLGTNTEAFF. The CDR3 DNA sequence: TGTGCCAGCAGCGTAGGGCTGGGCACAAACACTGAAGCTTTCTTT. The full variable domain, with the rest looked up from reference TRBV9 and TRBJ1-1, is DSGVTQTPKHLITATGQRVTLRCSPRSGDLSVYWYQQSLDQGLQFLIQYYNGEERAKGNILERFSAQQFPDLHSELNLSSLELGDSALYFCASSVGLGTNTEAFFGQGTRLTVV.

The chain joins TRBV5-1 to TRBJ2-2, with 8 nucleotides matching TRBD1. The CDR3 spans 17 residues. After removal of 0 bases from V and 2 bases from J, the junction contained 6 bases not matched to a gene. In germline, CDR1 is SGHRS, CDR2 YFSETQ. The CDR3 region has the DNA TGCGCCAGCAGCTTGGATCCGACAGGGGTAAACACCGGGGAGCTGTTTTTT. It is translated as CASSLDPTGVNTGELFF.